This entry lists 3 T cell receptor beta chains sequenced from one sample in a study of long-term antiretroviral therapy in people with HIV. Investigators performed immunoSEQ version v3.0 at survey level. Sequenced by immunoSEQ multiplex PCR; TCRdb stores in-frame clones only, minus some. Altogether about 20,000 clones are present, about 82% being singletons, with the ten largest covering about 17%. This specimen consisted of unsorted PBMCs, obtained 0.6 years after starting antiretroviral therapy. The receptors originated from a woman aged 18-30 years with HIV.

V gene TRBV5-6 combines with J gene TRBJ2-2; 9 nucleotides align to TRBD1. In germline, CDR1 is SGHDT, CDR2 YYEEEE. V trimming: 3 bases; J trimming: 1 base; junction bases outside the gene matches: 10. This CDR3 has 18 amino acids. CDR3 DNA sequence: TGTGCCAGCAGCTCATTTGCCACAGGGGGCTTGAACACCGGGGAGCTGTTTTTT. As protein: CASSSFATGGLNTGELFF.

The chain joins TRBV7-2 to TRBJ1-1; no clear D gene. Germline-derived CDR1 and CDR2 are SGHTA and FQGNSA. CDR3 length: 14 residues. Trimming shortened V by 1 base and J by 4 bases, and 10 bases separated the two germline ends. CDR3 sequence (DNA): TGTGCCAGCAGCTTAGTGTGGGAGGGCACTGAAGCTTTCTTT. Protein: CASSLVWEGTEAFF.

Details on this clone: Other DNA sequences of this sample code for an identical CDR3. The chain couples TRBV18 to TRBJ2-1; 9 positions match TRBD1. V lost 6 bases to trimming and J lost 4 bases; unmatched junction nucleotides: 7. The CDR3 length is 15 residues. The germline gives CDR1 KGHSH, CDR2 LQKENI. The DNA for the CDR3 is TGTGCCAGCTCCCCCGGGACAGGGAAGTACAATGAGCAGTTCTTC. It specifies CASSPGTGKYNEQFF.